This is a list of T cell receptor beta chains from one sample in a study of shared T cell receptors in the human thymus. This table comes from immunoSEQ multiplex PCR, and its TCRdb copy is limited to in-frame clones, with some not included. This table holds roughly 500,000 clones, 75% to 80% found once. The sample was also linked to a second study, of human thymus T cells.

The sample was thymocytes. These receptors came from a boy less than two years old with a congenital heart defect. Each CDR3 is given with its conserved first and last residue. D genes are given only for firm matches. The size of a clone is reported for some rows only, either as once, few or many, or as a class for expanded clones.

V gene	D gene	clone size	J gene	CDR3 DNA	CDR3 protein
TRBV5-4	TRBD2	-	TRBJ2-7	TGTGCCAGCAGTCCCGGGACTAGCGTCTCCTACGAGCAGTACTTC	CASSPGTSVSYEQYF
TRBV12-5	-	-	TRBJ2-1	TGTGCTAGTGGTTTTCCCAAATATTTGGAGGGCCCCAGTGAGCAGTTCTTC	CASGFPKYLEGPSEQFF
TRBV4-1	-	-	TRBJ2-7	TGCGCCAGCAGCCAAGATCCTAGCTCCGAGCAGTACTTC	CASSQDPSSEQYF
TRBV29-1	TRBD1	-	TRBJ2-1	TGCAGCGTTGGCGACGACAGGGGTGAAGACAATGAGCAGTTCTTC	CSVGDDRGEDNEQFF
TRBV2	-	-	TRBJ1-1	TGTGCCAGCAGTGATCAAGGCAGGTTGAACACTGAAGCTTTCTTT	CASSDQGRLNTEAFF
TRBV19	-	-	TRBJ2-6	TGTGCCAGTAGTATGGGCAGCACCTTCTCTGGGGCCAACGTCCTGACTTTC	CASSMGSTFSGANVLTF
TRBV29-1	-	-	TRBJ1-1	TGCAGCGTGCCGACGGGGGGCCGCAAGGAAGCTTTCTTT	CSVPTGGRKEAFF
TRBV30	TRBD1	few	TRBJ2-7	TGTGCCTGGGAACCGGGACAGGGCCTTCTTTACGAGCAGTACTTC	CAWEPGQGLLYEQYF
TRBV10-3	TRBD1	few	TRBJ2-1	TGTGCCATCAGTGGGGTTACAGGGGGAAACGGCAATGAGCAGTTCTTC	CAISGVTGGNGNEQFF
TRBV6-5	TRBD1	-	TRBJ2-3	TGTGCCAGCAGCCACCGGGACAGAGATACGCAGTATTTT	CASSHRDRDTQYF
TRBV6-5	TRBD2	-	TRBJ2-1	TGTGCCAGCAGTCTGAATCCAGCGGGGTACAATGAGCAGTTCTTC	CASSLNPAGYNEQFF